Listed below are T cell receptor beta chains from one sample, sequenced in a study of blood T cell repertoires in COVID-19. Libraries were prepared by immunoSEQ multiplex PCR; TCRdb keeps only in-frame clonotypes and omits some of them. This sample has 200,000 to 250,000 clones, with roughly 90% found just once. Sequencing was carried out using peripheral blood. The receptors were gathered from a woman between 35 and 50 years old who had recovered from COVID-19. CDR3s leave out the opening cysteine and the closing phenylalanine or tryptophan. Fields, in order: CDR3 length, V gene, J gene, clone size, CDR3 protein. Size values are once, few and many counts, or a class for expanded clones, and some rows have none.

>13|TRBV2|TRBJ1-4|NA
ATNRDPATNEKLF
>14|TRBV19|TRBJ1-5|NA
ASSKMTGYSNQPQH
>14|TRBV29-1|TRBJ1-2|NA
SVEDRSGGNDYGYT
>12|TRBV5-1|TRBJ2-3|NA
ASSPRDRGDTQY
>13|TRBV19|TRBJ2-2|NA
ASSIRGGNTGELF
>11|TRBV5-5|TRBJ1-2|NA
ASSSQGPGGYT
>13|TRBV14|TRBJ2-7|NA
ASSQVATATYEQY
>16|TRBV5-1|TRBJ2-2|NA
ASSFSEAGGLGTGELF
>13|TRBV4-2|TRBJ2-1|NA
ASSQGAGAYNEQF
>13|TRBV19|TRBJ2-5|NA
ASSIRRDSQETQY
>13|TRBV30|TRBJ2-6|NA
AWSVQNSGANVLT
>13|TRBV19|TRBJ2-5|NA
ASSLRTGGLETQY
>14|TRBV4-3|TRBJ2-3|NA
ASSQGRSQSADTQY
>12|TRBV29-1|TRBJ2-7|NA
SVARTGVTYEQY
>11|TRBV7-3|TRBJ2-2|NA
ASSRLATGELF
>12|TRBV5-4|TRBJ2-5|NA
ATCLGTRQETQY
>13|TRBV9|TRBJ1-1|NA
ASSVGTGGQDEAF
>14|TRBV7-6|TRBJ2-3|NA
ASSLARSTYTDTQY
>13|TRBV28|TRBJ2-3|NA
ASSSYGGTTDTQY
>12|TRBV4-3|TRBJ1-6|NA
ASSRGQLNSPLH
>18|TRBV3-1/TRBV3-2|TRBJ2-3|NA
ASSQDELAGLPTGTDTQY
>13|TRBV11-2|TRBJ1-3|NA
ASSMTQYSGNTIY
>10|TRBV3-1/TRBV3-2|TRBJ2-7|once
ASSQDRYEQY
>13|TRBV2|TRBJ1-6|NA
ASSLPGESNSPLH
>13|TRBV2|TRBJ2-2|few
ASSRTGLNTGELF
>12|TRBV4-3|TRBJ2-1|few
ASSRGTSGREQF
>10|TRBV2|TRBJ2-5|once
ASSDRVETQY
>12|TRBV14|TRBJ2-1|once
ASSQDTTGNEQF